This TCR beta chain stems from a study of blood T cell repertoires in COVID-19. For the study at large: Collection of acute and convalescent COVID-19 samples took place in the United States, Italy and Spain. PBMCs, B-cell-depleted T cells, or T cells were the source of the cDNA or gDNA that made up the material.

Data came from immunoSEQ multiplex PCR; TCRdb stores just in-frame clones and leaves some out. Of approximately 170,000 clones in the sample, around 86% are singletons; the top ten hold roughly 3%. The sequence was collected from a man between 65 and 80 years old with acute or convalescent COVID-19. The sample consisted of peripheral blood.

The CDR3 DNA sequence: TGTGCCAGCAGCCATCGCACGGACACTGAAGCTTTCTTT. It codes for CASSHRTDTEAFF. J is TRBJ1-1 and V is TRBV3-1 (or the pseudogene TRBV3-2); D uncertain. Looked up from germline, CDR1 is LGHDT and CDR2 is YNNKEL (reference sequence). V dropped 3 bases and J dropped 3 bases, with 8 bases sitting between them. There are 13 residues in the CDR3.